Following are 31 T cell receptor beta chains from one sample sequenced in a study of blood T cells in healthy people across ages. For the second PCR, which ran for about 7 to 11 cycles, a sample-barcoded 5' primer and a J-beta primer mix were used. TCRdb passed the 5' RACE reads through MiXCR, listing each CDR3 protein once. The profile shows just under 900,000 distinct CDR3 sequences, 25% to 30% of them singletons. Sequenced input: blood. The receptors here all came from a woman of 80 years or more in good health.

The rearrangement joins TRBV28 to TRBJ1-2; 8 nucleotides align to TRBD1. The CDR3 covers 14 residues. V lost 5 bases, J lost 5 bases, and 7 bases stayed unmatched. The germline V gene encodes CDR1 MDHEN and CDR2 SYDVKM. The CDR3 loop is CASSPHDRGYGYTF. The CDR3 bases are TGTGCCAGCAGTCCCCACGACAGGGGATATGGCTACACCTTC.

This clonotype was seen ten or more times. The chain links TRBV11-2 to TRBJ2-1; possible D gene TRBD2, 5 bases. Between the trimmed V and J ends, which lost 5 bases and 6 bases, there was a span of 8 bases. CDR3 size: 12 residues. Germline V gives CDR1 SGHAT, CDR2 FQNNGV. The CDR3 region has the DNA TGTGCCAGCAGCCCTGGACTCAATGAGCAGTTCTTC. Translation gives CASSPGLNEQFF.

This clonotype was found many times. CDR3 nucleotides: TGTGCCAGCAGCTTGACCGCCTCCGGGACCACGTACCAAGAGACCCAGTACTTC. It encodes CASSLTASGTTYQETQYF. V gene TRBV11-2 combines with J gene TRBJ2-5, with D possibly called TRBD1 or TRBD2 (5 bases each). Trimming took 3 bases from V and 0 from J, leaving 20 bases between them. Germline lookup yields CDR1 SGHAT and CDR2 FQNNGV. The length of the CDR3 is 18 residues.

Many counts were recorded for this clonotype. This chain links TRBV7-9 with TRBJ2-7; D may be TRBD1 or TRBD2 (5 bases each). This CDR3 is built from 15 residues. Trimming took off 6 bases at V and 4 bases at J, with 19 bases between the two ends. Germline CDR1 reads SEHNR; CDR2 reads FQNEAQ (reference sequence). CDR3 loop: CASRLQEGGFYEQYF. The CDR3 DNA sequence: TGTGCCAGCAGACTACAGGAAGGCGGGTTTTACGAGCAGTACTTC.

With regard to this clonotype: A much larger clone lies a single base off, so this may be a read error. The CDR3 nucleotides read TGCAGTGCCATTTACACGGCCTCATCAAACTATGACTACACCTTC. It translates to CSAIYTASSNYDYTF. The chain combines TRBV20-1 with TRBJ1-2; D unclear. The CDR3 extends over 15 amino acids. From germline, CDR1 is DFQATT and CDR2 SNEGSKA (reference sequence).

V is TRBV4-3 and J is TRBJ2-7; D may correspond to TRBD1 or TRBD2 (5 bases each). CDR1 and CDR2 from the germline V gene are LGHNA and YSLEER. Trimming removed 1 base from V and 0 bases from J, with 13 bases in between. This CDR3 has 16 amino acids. The CDR3 region is CASSQGSGTVSYEQYF. The CDR3 DNA is TGCGCCAGCAGCCAAGGCTCCGGGACGGTCTCCTACGAGCAGTACTTC.

This clonotype was seen many times. V usage is TRBV28 and J usage is TRBJ2-1; 10 nucleotides match TRBD2. CDR1 MDHEN and CDR2 SYDVKM come from the germline V gene. The CDR3 has 15 residues. Trimming at V came to 5 bases and at J to 6 bases, leaving 7 bases not matched to a gene. Written as DNA, the CDR3 is TGTGCCAGCAGTAGTAGCGGGGGGCACCCCAATGAGCAGTTCTTC. It is translated as CASSSSGGHPNEQFF.

This clonotype was recorded a few times. The J gene is TRBJ2-7, the V gene TRBV6-5; maybe TRBD1 (6 bases). CDR3 length: 16 residues. From germline, CDR1 is MNHEY and CDR2 SVGAGI. Trimming took off 5 bases at V and 7 bases at J, with 24 bases between the two ends. For the CDR3, the DNA is TGTGCCAGCAGTCCCGACAGGTCGATGAGGTACAATGAGCAGTACTTC. Translating it yields CASSPDRSMRYNEQYF.

Here the CDR3 DNA reads TGTGCCATCAGTGAGAGCCCAGGTGGTCGGGATGAGCAGTTCTTC. It codes for CAISESPGGRDEQFF. This rearrangement joins TRBV10-3 to TRBJ2-1; D is unclear. Germline-derived CDR1 and CDR2 are ENHRY and SYGVKD. V lost 2 bases and J 8 bases, leaving 16 bases between the germline ends. The CDR3 sequence is 15 residues long.

This clonotype was detected ten times or more. The V call is TRBV5-5, the J call TRBJ2-1; a possible D gene is TRBD1 (6 bases). Trimming cost V 6 bases and J 3 bases, with 16 bases left between them. There are 15 residues in the CDR3. Germline CDR1 and CDR2: SGHKS and YYEKEE (reference sequence). The CDR3 DNA reads TGTGCCAGCACTAAGACAGGCGAACTCTACAATGAGCAGTTCTTC. Its translation: CASTKTGELYNEQFF. The full variable domain, with the rest looked up from reference TRBV5-5 and TRBJ2-1, is DAGVTQSPTHLIKTRGQQVTLRCSPISGHKSVSWYQQVLGQGPQFIFQYYEKEERGRGNFPDRFSARQFPNYSSELNVNALLLGDSALYLCASTKTGELYNEQFFGPGTRLTVL.

Only a few counts were recorded for this clonotype. The chain employs TRBV5-5 and TRBJ1-5, with D tentatively TRBD1 (5 bases). V lost 0 bases and J 7 bases, leaving 17 bases between the germline ends. The CDR3 contains 16 residues. The V gene's germline CDR1 is SGHKS and CDR2 YYEKEE (reference sequence). The CDR3 sequence is CASSLVFGFRGQPQHF. The CDR3 coding sequence is TGTGCCAGCAGCTTGGTCTTCGGGTTTAGGGGACAGCCCCAGCATTTT.

This clonotype was seen only a few times. Written as DNA, the CDR3 is TGTGCCAGCAGTCCCTGGGCAGACTATGGCTACACCTTC. Residues: CASSPWADYGYTF. The chain links TRBV7-9 to TRBJ1-2; D is unclear. The CDR3 extends over 13 amino acids. Germline V lookup: CDR1 SEHNR, CDR2 FQNEAQ (reference sequence). Trimming stripped 6 bases from V and 3 bases from J, with 11 bases between.

This clonotype appeared a few times. A much bigger clone sits one base away, suggesting this may be a read error. V gene TRBV11-2 combines with J gene TRBJ2-6, with 9 bases fitting TRBD1. This CDR3 is built from 18 residues. Germline V lookup: CDR1 SGHAT, CDR2 FQNNGV. In DNA form, the CDR3 reads TGTGCCAGCAGCCCAGGGACAGGGTATGCCTCTGGGGCCAACGTCCGGACTTTC. Protein product: CASSPGTGYASGANVRTF.

This clonotype has at least ten counts. The V gene is TRBV7-7, the J gene TRBJ2-5; 9 positions match TRBD2. CDR1 is SSHAT, CDR2 FNYEAQ, per germline (reference sequence). The CDR3 length is 13 residues. Losses at the gene ends were 8 bases for V and 4 bases for J; bases not matched to a gene: 5. CDR3 sequence (DNA): TGTGCCAGCTGTTGGCGGGAGGGAGAGACCCAGTACTTC. It specifies CASCWREGETQYF.

This clonotype has at least ten counts. V and J are TRBV3-1 and TRBJ2-5; the D call may be TRBD1 or TRBD2 (5 bases each). Trimming removed 2 bases at V and 5 bases at J, with 12 bases between. The CDR3 is made up of 14 amino acids. Germline CDR1 and CDR2: LGHDT and YNNKEL (reference sequence). The chain's CDR3 is CASSQSGTSETQYF. In DNA form, the CDR3 reads TGTGCCAGCAGCCAATCCGGGACCTCGGAGACCCAGTACTTC.

This clonotype was counted many times. The V call is TRBV6-5, the J call TRBJ1-2; D is undetermined. The CDR3 covers 14 residues. V lost 3 bases to trimming and J lost 6 bases, with 14 bases between them. The V gene's germline CDR1 is MNHEY and CDR2 SVGAGI. The CDR3 here is CASSYSGKKDGYTF. In nucleotides, the CDR3 is TGTGCCAGCAGTTATTCGGGGAAAAAGGATGGCTACACCTTC.

Many counts were recorded for this clonotype. CDR3 sequence reads: CASSQQGVSYNEQFF. The DNA of the CDR3 is TGCGCCAGCAGCCAACAGGGGGTCTCCTACAATGAGCAGTTCTTC. The chain links TRBV5-1 to TRBJ2-1; 8 nucleotides agree with TRBD1. This CDR3 comprises 15 residues. After removal of 4 bases from V and 0 bases from J, the junction contained 3 bases not matched to a gene. CDR1 and CDR2 from the germline V gene are SGHRS and YFSETQ.

This clonotype was seen more than once but under ten times. The chain links TRBV5-1 to TRBJ1-2, with D possibly matching TRBD1 (5 bases). The CDR3 totals 14 residues. Between the trimmed V and J ends, which lost 0 bases and 8 bases, there was a span of 14 bases. CDR1 is SGHRS and CDR2 is YFSETQ in the germline V gene. DNA of the CDR3: TGCGCCAGCAGCTTGGCCGTGGCAGGGCAAGGCTACACCTTC. This encodes CASSLAVAGQGYTF.

A word on this clonotype: One base away lies a much larger clone, so this may be a sequencing read error. The chain recombines TRBV29-1 with TRBJ2-5, with 12 bases aligning to TRBD1. The J call may be wrong; the DNA end is better matched by TRBJ2-1. CDR3 length: 16 residues. Looked up from germline, CDR1 is SQVTM and CDR2 is ANQGSEA. The CDR3 is CSVEDYGTGGQETQFF. The CDR3 DNA reads TGCAGCGTTGAAGATTATGGGACAGGGGGCCAAGAGACCCAGTTCTTC.

This rearrangement joins TRBV7-2 to TRBJ1-1; no definite D call. Germline-derived CDR1 and CDR2 are SGHTA and FQGNSA. The CDR3 runs 14 residues. V was cut by 3 bases and J by 0 bases, with 8 bases left in between. The CDR3 region has the DNA TGTGCCAGCAGCTTCATGTCAGTGAACACTGAAGCTTTCTTT. As protein: CASSFMSVNTEAFF.

This chain links TRBV4-3 with TRBJ2-2, with a tentative D call TRBD1 (6 bases). Germline V gene sequence: CDR1 LGHNA, CDR2 YSLEER. V was clipped by 1 base and J by 5 bases, with 14 bases between them. The CDR3 is made up of 16 amino acids. The CDR3 loop reads CASSQATDRGTGELFF. The CDR3 bases are TGCGCCAGCAGCCAAGCCACGGACAGAGGGACCGGGGAGCTGTTTTTT.

This clonotype was found once. This rearrangement joins TRBV20-1 to TRBJ1-5; D ambiguous. CDR3 length: 16 residues. V lost 0 bases, J lost 0 bases, and 12 bases lay in between. Germline V gene lookup returns CDR1 DFQATT and CDR2 SNEGSKA (reference sequence). CDR3 in amino acids: CSARDPLDGSNQPQHF. The DNA of the CDR3 is TGCAGTGCTAGAGACCCCCTGGACGGTAGCAATCAGCCCCAGCATTTT.

This clonotype was counted many times. V is TRBV30 and J is TRBJ2-3; D is unclear. Germline values: CDR1 GTSNPN, CDR2 SVGIG (reference sequence). The CDR3 spans 15 residues. V lost 3 bases and J lost 0, with 13 bases in between. In DNA form, the CDR3 reads TGTGCCTGGAGCTTTGGAGATACTAGCACAGATACGCAGTATTTT. Its translation: CAWSFGDTSTDTQYF. Drawing the rest from reference TRBV30 and TRBJ2-3, the complete variable domain is SQTIHQWPATLVQPVGSPLSLECTVEGTSNPNLYWYRQAAGRGLQLLFYSVGIGQISSEVPQNLSASRPQDRQFILSSKKLLLSDSGFYLCAWSFGDTSTDTQYFGPGTRLTVL.

The J gene is TRBJ1-2, the V gene TRBV4-1, with no clear D. V was cut by 0 bases and J by 7 bases, with 18 bases left in between. CDR1 and CDR2 from the germline V gene are MGHRA and YSYEKL. The length of the CDR3 is 16 residues. CDR3: CASSQDRRSTRSGYTF. DNA of the CDR3: TGCGCCAGCAGCCAAGATCGAAGGAGTACGCGTTCTGGCTACACCTTC.

The rearrangement joins TRBV20-1 to TRBJ2-3; TRBD2 is a possible D gene (7 bases). Per the germline V gene, CDR1 is DFQATT and CDR2 is SNEGSKA (reference sequence). The length of the CDR3 is 15 residues. V shed 5 bases and J shed 3 bases, with 18 bases lying between them. The CDR3 loop is CSASDRGGGTDTQYF. DNA of the CDR3: TGCAGTGCTTCAGATAGGGGGGGCGGGACAGATACGCAGTATTTT.

The chain employs TRBV18 and TRBJ2-3; D remains unclear. V was cut by 3 bases and J by 0 bases, with 10 bases left in between. The CDR3 is 15 residues long. CDR1 is KGHSH and CDR2 is LQKENI in the germline V gene. The CDR3 DNA reads TGTGCCAGCTCACCGCAGACCCCTAGCACAGATACGCAGTATTTT. Residues: CASSPQTPSTDTQYF.

The chain couples TRBV20-1 to TRBJ1-1; perhaps TRBD1 as D (5 bases). Trimming pared 5 bases from V and 0 bases from J, leaving 13 bases between. This CDR3 is 14 amino acids long. CDR1 is DFQATT, CDR2 SNEGSKA, per germline (reference sequence). The CDR3 sequence: CSAPRGSLNTEAFF. CDR3 DNA sequence: TGCAGTGCTCCCCGGGGGAGTCTGAACACTGAAGCTTTCTTT.

This chain joins TRBV3-1 and TRBJ1-1, with 9 bases identical to TRBD1. The V gene's germline CDR1 is LGHDT and CDR2 YNNKEL (reference sequence). The CDR3 runs 16 residues. V gave up 3 bases and J gave up 2 bases; unmatched junction bases: 7. The CDR3: CASSQSTGGANTEAFF. In nucleotides, the CDR3 is TGTGCCAGCAGCCAGTCCACAGGGGGCGCAAACACTGAAGCTTTCTTT.

This clonotype was recorded at least ten times. The chain carries TRBV5-1 and TRBJ1-6; D gene uncertain. V was cut by 0 bases and J by 8 bases, with 9 bases left in between. The germline V gene encodes CDR1 SGHRS and CDR2 YFSETQ. The CDR3 consists of 14 residues. CDR3 region: CASSLGTIHSPLHF. CDR3 coding DNA: TGCGCCAGCAGCTTGGGAACAATTCATTCACCCCTCCACTTT.

This clonotype was counted at least ten times. This rearrangement joins TRBV12-3 or TRBV12-4 to TRBJ1-5, with 7 bases that match TRBD1. J lost 4 bases, V lost 6 bases, and 12 bases had no gene match. This CDR3 has 16 residues. The chain's CDR3 is CASSLGQISGNQPQHF. The CDR3 DNA follows: TGTGCCAGCAGCCTGGGACAGATTTCCGGGAATCAGCCCCAGCATTTT.

The J gene is TRBJ2-1, the V gene TRBV28, with D possibly TRBD2 on 5 matching bases. CDR1 and CDR2 from the germline V gene are MDHEN and SYDVKM. The CDR3 is made up of 15 amino acids. Trimming removed 2 bases at V and 5 bases at J, with 13 bases between. The CDR3 sequence is CASSLPGITHNEQFF. In DNA form, the CDR3 reads TGTGCCAGCAGTTTACCCGGGATTACCCACAATGAGCAGTTCTTC.